This T cell receptor (beta chain) was captured in a study of T cell responses to AZD1222 COVID-19 vaccine. This CDR3 contains 14 residues. Germline CDR1 MDHEN, CDR2 SYDVKM. Trimming took 6 bases from V and 8 from J; bases not matched to a gene: 10. The protocol was immunoSEQ multiplex PCR, while the TCRdb copy is restricted to in-frame clones and leaves out a portion. The table lists about 140,000 clones, approximately 90% of them singletons. The J gene is TRBJ2-1, the V gene TRBV28, with 7 positions matching TRBD1. The material sequenced was peripheral blood, taken 28 days after the second AZD1222 dose. This clonotype originated in an adult who received the AZD1222 COVID-19 vaccine. The DNA for the CDR3 is TGTGCCAGCAGACAAGGTGGACAGGACTATGAGCAGTTCTTC. Translated, it gives CASRQGGQDYEQFF.